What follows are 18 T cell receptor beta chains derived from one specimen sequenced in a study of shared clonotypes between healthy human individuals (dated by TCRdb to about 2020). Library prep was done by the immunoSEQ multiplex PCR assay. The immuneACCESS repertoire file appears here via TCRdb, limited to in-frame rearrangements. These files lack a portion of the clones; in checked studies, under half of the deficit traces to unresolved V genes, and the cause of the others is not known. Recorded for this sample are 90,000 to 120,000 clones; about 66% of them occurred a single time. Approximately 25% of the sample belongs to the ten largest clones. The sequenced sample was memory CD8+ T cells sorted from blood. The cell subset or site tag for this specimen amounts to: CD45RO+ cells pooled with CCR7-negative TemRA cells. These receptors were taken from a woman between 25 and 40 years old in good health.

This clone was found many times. The CDR3 DNA sequence: TGTGCCAGCAGCTTAGTGACAGGGGGCGCGTCTGAAGCTTTCTTT. As protein: CASSLVTGGASEAFF. The chain joins TRBV7-2 to TRBJ1-1; TRBD1 matches 10 bases. The CDR3 spans 15 residues. Trimming cost V 1 base and J 6 bases; bases outside gene matches: 5. The germline V gene encodes CDR1 SGHTA and CDR2 FQGNSA. The entire variable domain, with the rest obtained from reference TRBV7-2 and TRBJ1-1, is as follows: GAGVSQSPSNKVTEKGKDVELRCDPISGHTALYWYRQSLGQGLEFLIYFQGNSAPDKSGLPSDRFSAERTGGSVSTLTIQRTQQEDSAVYLCASSLVTGGASEAFFGQGTRLTVV.

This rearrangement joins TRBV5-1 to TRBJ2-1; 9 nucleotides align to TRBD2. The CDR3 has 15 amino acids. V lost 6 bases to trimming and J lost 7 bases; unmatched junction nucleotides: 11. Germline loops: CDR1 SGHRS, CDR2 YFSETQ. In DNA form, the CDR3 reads TGCGCCAGCAAGATGGCGGGAGGGGTAATGAATGAGCAGTTCTTC. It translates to CASKMAGGVMNEQFF.

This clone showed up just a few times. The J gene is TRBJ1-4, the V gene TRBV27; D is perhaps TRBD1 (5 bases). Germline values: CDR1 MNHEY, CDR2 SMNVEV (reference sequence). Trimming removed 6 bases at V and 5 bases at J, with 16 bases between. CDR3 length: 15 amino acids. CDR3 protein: CASSTLLGANEKLFF. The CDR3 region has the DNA TGTGCCAGCAGCACCTTACTAGGGGCAAATGAAAAACTGTTTTTT.

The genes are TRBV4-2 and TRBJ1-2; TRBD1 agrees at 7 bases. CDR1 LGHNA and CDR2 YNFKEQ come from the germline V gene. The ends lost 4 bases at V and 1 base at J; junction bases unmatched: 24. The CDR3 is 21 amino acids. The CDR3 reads CASSLLPFHGRTGRNNYGYTF. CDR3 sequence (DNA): TGTGCCAGCAGCCTTTTGCCGTTTCATGGCCGGACAGGTAGAAATAACTATGGCTACACCTTC.

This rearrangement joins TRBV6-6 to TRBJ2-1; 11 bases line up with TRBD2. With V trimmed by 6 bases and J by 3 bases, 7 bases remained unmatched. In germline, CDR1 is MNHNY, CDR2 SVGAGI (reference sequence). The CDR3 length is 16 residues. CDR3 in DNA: TGTGCCAGCAGAAAACTAGCGGGAGCCCTCTACAATGAGCAGTTCTTC. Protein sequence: CASRKLAGALYNEQFF.

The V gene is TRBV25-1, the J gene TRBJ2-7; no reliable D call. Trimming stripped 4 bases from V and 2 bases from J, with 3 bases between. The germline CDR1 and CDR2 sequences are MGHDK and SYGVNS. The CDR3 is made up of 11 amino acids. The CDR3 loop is CASSGTYEQYF. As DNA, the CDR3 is TGTGCCAGCAGTGGAACCTACGAGCAGTACTTC.

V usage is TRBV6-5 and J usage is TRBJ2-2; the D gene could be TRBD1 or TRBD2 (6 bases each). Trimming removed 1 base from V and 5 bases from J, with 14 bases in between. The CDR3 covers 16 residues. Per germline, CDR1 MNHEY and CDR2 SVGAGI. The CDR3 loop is CASSYWGALGTGELFF. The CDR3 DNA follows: TGTGCCAGCAGTTACTGGGGGGCGCTGGGTACCGGGGAGCTGTTTTTT.

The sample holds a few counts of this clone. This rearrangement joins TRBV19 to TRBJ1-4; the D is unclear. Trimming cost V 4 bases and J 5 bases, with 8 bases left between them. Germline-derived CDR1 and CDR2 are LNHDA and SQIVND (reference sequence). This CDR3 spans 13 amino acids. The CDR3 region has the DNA TGTGCCAGTAGTACTATCAGCAATGAAAAACTGTTTTTT. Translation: CASSTISNEKLFF. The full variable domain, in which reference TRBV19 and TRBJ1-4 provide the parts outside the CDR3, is DGGITQSPKYLFRKEGQNVTLSCEQNLNHDAMYWYRQDPGQGLRLIYYSQIVNDFQKGDIAEGYSVSREKKESFPLTVTSAQKNPTAFYLCASSTISNEKLFFGSGTQLSVL.

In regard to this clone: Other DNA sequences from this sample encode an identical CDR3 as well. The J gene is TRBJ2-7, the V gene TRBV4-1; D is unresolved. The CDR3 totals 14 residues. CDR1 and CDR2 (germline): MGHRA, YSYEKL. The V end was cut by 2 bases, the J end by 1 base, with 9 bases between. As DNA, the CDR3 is TGCGCCAGCAGCCAACTGGTCGGGTCCTACGAGCAGTACTTC. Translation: CASSQLVGSYEQYF.

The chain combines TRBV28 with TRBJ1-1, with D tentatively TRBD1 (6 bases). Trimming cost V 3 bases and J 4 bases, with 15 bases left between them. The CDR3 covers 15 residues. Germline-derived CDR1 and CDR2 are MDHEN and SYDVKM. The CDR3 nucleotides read TGTGCCAGCAGTTTTTCCGGGGGGCCGGGCACTGAAGCTTTCTTT. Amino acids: CASSFSGGPGTEAFF.

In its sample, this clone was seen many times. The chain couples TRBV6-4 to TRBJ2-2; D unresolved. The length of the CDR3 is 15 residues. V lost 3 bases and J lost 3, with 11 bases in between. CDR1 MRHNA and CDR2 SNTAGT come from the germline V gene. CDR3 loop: CASSEAADDTGELFF. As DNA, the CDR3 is TGTGCCAGCAGTGAGGCGGCAGACGACACCGGGGAGCTGTTTTTT.

CDR3 in DNA: TGTGCCAGCAGCTTAGCGCTGGGTCGCGGCACAGATACGCAGTATTTT. This sequence encodes CASSLALGRGTDTQYF. The chain couples TRBV11-1 to TRBJ2-3; D gene uncertain. With 0 bases removed from V and 1 base from J, the gap between germline ends came to 11 bases. Germline V CDR1 and CDR2: SGHAT, FQDESV (reference sequence). The CDR3 is 16 residues long.

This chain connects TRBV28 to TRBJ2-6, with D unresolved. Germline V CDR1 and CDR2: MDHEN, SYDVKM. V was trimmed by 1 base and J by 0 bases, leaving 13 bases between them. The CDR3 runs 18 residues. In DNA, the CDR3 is TGTGCCAGCAGTTTATTGGTGAGGTCCTTCTCTGGGGCCAACGTCCTGACTTTC. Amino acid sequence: CASSLLVRSFSGANVLTF.

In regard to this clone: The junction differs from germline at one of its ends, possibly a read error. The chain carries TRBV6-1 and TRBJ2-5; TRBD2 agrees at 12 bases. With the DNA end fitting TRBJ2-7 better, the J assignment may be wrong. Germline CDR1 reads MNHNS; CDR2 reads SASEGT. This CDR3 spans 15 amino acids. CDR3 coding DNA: TGTGCCAGCAGTGCGACTAGCGGGAGCTCCAACGAGCAGTACTTC. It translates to CASSATSGSSNEQYF.

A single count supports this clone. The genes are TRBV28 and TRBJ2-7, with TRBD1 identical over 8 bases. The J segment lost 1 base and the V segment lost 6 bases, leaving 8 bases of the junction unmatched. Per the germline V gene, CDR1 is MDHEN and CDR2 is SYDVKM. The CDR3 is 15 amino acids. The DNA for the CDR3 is TGTGCCAGCAGACACGGACAGGGAAGGTCCTACGAGCAGTACTTC. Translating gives CASRHGQGRSYEQYF.

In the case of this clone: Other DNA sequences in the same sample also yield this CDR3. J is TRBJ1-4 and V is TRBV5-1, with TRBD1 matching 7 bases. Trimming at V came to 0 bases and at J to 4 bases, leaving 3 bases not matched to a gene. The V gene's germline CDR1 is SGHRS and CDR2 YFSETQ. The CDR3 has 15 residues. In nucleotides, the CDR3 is TGCGCCAGCAGCTTGGGGGACAGAGATAATGAAAAACTGTTTTTT. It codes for CASSLGDRDNEKLFF.

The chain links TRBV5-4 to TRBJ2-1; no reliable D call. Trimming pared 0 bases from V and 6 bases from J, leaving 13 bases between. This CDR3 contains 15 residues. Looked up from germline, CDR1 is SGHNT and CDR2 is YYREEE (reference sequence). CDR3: CASSLGTAKLNEQFF. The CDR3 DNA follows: TGTGCCAGCAGCTTGGGTACAGCGAAACTCAATGAGCAGTTCTTC.

The CDR3 DNA reads as TGCGCCAGCAGCCCCCGGACCAGCAATCAGCCCCAGCATTTT. Amino acid sequence: CASSPRTSNQPQHF. V usage is TRBV4-1 and J usage is TRBJ1-5, with no clear D. This CDR3 is 14 amino acids long. Germline V gene lookup returns CDR1 MGHRA and CDR2 YSYEKL. V was cut by 4 bases and J by 1 base, with 8 bases left in between.